The clone carrying this TCR beta chain showed up just a few times. The antigen remains unidentified. It was with a sample-barcoded 5' primer and a J-beta primer mix that a second PCR of roughly 7 to 12 cycles was run. TCRdb used MiXCR to reprocess the 5' RACE reads, holding one entry per CDR3 protein. Of approximately 680,000 distinct CDR3 sequences detected, roughly 32% appear once; the ten largest clones hold over 15%. This sample is part of a study of blood T cells in healthy people across ages. General study findings and limits: Changes in expanded clonotypes were possibly confounded, as the CMV status of donors was unknown.

The CDR3 is 14 residues long. V lost 7 bases and J lost 1, with 16 bases in between. Germline loops: CDR1 GTSNPN, CDR2 SVGIG (reference sequence). The clonotype originates from a woman older than 75 in good health. Material: blood. J is TRBJ1-1 and V is TRBV30; no firm D call. CDR3 residues: CASVRYGPNTEAFF. In DNA, the CDR3 is TGTGCCTCGGTTCGATACGGCCCGAACACTGAAGCTTTCTTT.